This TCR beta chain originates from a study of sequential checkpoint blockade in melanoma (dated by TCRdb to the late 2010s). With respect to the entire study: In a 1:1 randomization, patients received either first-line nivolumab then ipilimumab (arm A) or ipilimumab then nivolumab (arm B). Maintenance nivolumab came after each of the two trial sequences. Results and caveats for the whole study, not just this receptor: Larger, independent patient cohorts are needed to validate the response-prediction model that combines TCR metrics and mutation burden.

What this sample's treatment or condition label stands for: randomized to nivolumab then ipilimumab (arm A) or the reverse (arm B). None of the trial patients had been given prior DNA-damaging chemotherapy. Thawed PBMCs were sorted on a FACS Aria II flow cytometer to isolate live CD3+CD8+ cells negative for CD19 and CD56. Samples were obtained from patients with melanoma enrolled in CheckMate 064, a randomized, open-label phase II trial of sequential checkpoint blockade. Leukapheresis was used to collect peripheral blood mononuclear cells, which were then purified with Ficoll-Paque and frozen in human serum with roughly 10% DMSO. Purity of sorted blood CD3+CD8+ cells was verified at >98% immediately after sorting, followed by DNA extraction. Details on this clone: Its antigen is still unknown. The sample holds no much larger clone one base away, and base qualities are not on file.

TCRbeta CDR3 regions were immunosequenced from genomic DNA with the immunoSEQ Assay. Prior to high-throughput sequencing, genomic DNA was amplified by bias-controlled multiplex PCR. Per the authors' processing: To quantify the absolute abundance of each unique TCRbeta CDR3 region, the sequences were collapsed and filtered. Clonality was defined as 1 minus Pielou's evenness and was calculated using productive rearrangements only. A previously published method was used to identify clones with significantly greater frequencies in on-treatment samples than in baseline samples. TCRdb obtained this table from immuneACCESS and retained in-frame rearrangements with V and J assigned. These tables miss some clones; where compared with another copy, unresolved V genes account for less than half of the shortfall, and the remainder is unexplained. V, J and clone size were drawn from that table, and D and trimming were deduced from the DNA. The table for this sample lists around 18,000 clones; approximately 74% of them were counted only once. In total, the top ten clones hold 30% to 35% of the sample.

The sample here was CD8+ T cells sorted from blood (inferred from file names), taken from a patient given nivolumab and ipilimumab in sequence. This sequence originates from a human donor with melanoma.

The base sequence is TGTGCCAGCAGCTTACCAGTTGATAATTCACCCCTCCACTTT. This codes for CASSLPVDNSPLHF. The chain uses TRBV7-9 and TRBJ1-6; no D gene can be assigned with confidence. Measured from the cysteine to the phenylalanine, the CDR3 is 14 residues long. Of all the DNA, just the CDR3 is kept, 42 bases in frame from base 1. V and J lose 2 bases and 5 bases, and a span of 7 bases separates them. The CDR1 and CDR2 encoded by the germline V gene (reference sequence) are SEHNR and FQNEAQ.